The 29 T cell receptor beta chains below come from one sample, sequenced in a study of early T cells in non-severe SARS-CoV-2 infection. TCRdb independently ran MiXCR on the 5' RACE reads; one entry per CDR3 protein. Here the sample spans about 70,000 distinct CDR3 sequences, more than 8% being singletons. The sequencing used whole blood, collected at baseline. The receptors derive from an adult who was a healthcare worker with PCR-confirmed SARS-CoV-2 infection or an uninfected control (not recorded which).

The chain couples TRBV7-2 to TRBJ1-1, with TRBD1 identical over 10 bases. Germline V gives CDR1 SGHTA, CDR2 FQGNSA. The CDR3 contains 13 residues. With V trimmed by 8 bases and J by 0 bases, 0 bases remained unmatched. The CDR3 protein is CASGQGVNTEAFF. CDR3 nucleotide sequence: TGTGCCAGCGGACAGGGGGTGAACACTGAAGCTTTCTTT.

This clonotype was picked up a small number of times. The chain is built from TRBV5-5 and TRBJ2-3, with 7 bases matching TRBD2. This CDR3 is built from 14 residues. V lost 3 bases, J lost 6 bases, and 7 bases stayed unmatched. Germline V lookup: CDR1 SGHKS, CDR2 YYEKEE (reference sequence). The chain's CDR3 is CASSYGGRADTQYF. CDR3 nucleotides: TGTGCCAGCAGCTATGGTGGGAGGGCCGATACGCAGTATTTT.

This clonotype came up a few times. This chain connects TRBV5-1 to TRBJ1-1; 7 bases align to TRBD1. This CDR3 comprises 15 residues. Losses at the gene ends were 4 bases for V and 0 bases for J; bases not matched to a gene: 6. Germline loops: CDR1 SGHRS, CDR2 YFSETQ. CDR3 DNA: TGCGCCAGCAGCCGAAACAGGGGCGTGAACACTGAAGCTTTCTTT. Translating it yields CASSRNRGVNTEAFF.

This rearrangement joins TRBV18 to TRBJ2-3; D is perhaps TRBD1 or TRBD2 (5 bases each). CDR3 length: 15 residues. CDR1 and CDR2 from the germline V gene are KGHSH and LQKENI. Trimming removed 1 base at V and 3 bases at J, with 11 bases between. The CDR3 nucleotides read TGTGCCAGCTCACCACTGAGAGGGGCAACAGATACGCAGTATTTT. The encoded protein is CASSPLRGATDTQYF.

The rearrangement joins TRBV20-1 to TRBJ2-7; no clear D. The CDR3 spans 12 residues. V was cut by 5 bases and J by 6 bases, with 14 bases left in between. Germline V gene lookup returns CDR1 DFQATT and CDR2 SNEGSKA (reference sequence). For the CDR3, the DNA is TGCAGTGCTGAGCTTCACACTGGCGAGCAGTACTTC. Its translation is CSAELHTGEQYF.

This clonotype was seen a handful of times. The chain uses TRBV11-2 and TRBJ2-1, with TRBD2 matching 14 bases. The germline gives CDR1 SGHAT, CDR2 FQNNGV. The CDR3 is made up of 17 amino acids. V dropped 5 bases and J dropped 8; count of bases not matched to a gene: 11. CDR3 sequence (DNA): TGTGCCAGCAGCCGAAGGGGACTAGCGGGAGTAAACGATGAGCAGTTCTTC. Its protein product is CASSRRGLAGVNDEQFF.

This clonotype is labeled as medium-sized. V usage is TRBV15 and J usage is TRBJ2-7; no definite D call. The CDR3 spans 12 residues. V was pared by 4 bases and J by 1 base, with 5 bases between. CDR1 is LNHNV and CDR2 is YYDKDF in the germline V gene (reference sequence). The CDR3 here is CATSTNSYEQYF. Here the CDR3 DNA reads TGTGCCACCAGCACGAATTCCTACGAGCAGTACTTC.

This clonotype was seen at least ten times. This sequence joins TRBV29-1 and TRBJ1-5; D is possibly TRBD1 (5 bases). CDR3 length equals 13 residues. CDR1 SQVTM and CDR2 ANQGSEA come from the germline V gene. The ends were cut back, 6 bases at V and 9 bases at J, with 18 bases in the middle. The CDR3 DNA reads as TGCAGCGTCGGCGGGACCCCCCAATCGCCCCAGCATTTT. This sequence encodes CSVGGTPQSPQHF.

This clonotype was detected many times. The chain uses TRBV7-3 and TRBJ1-6, with TRBD1 identical over 7 bases. Germline values: CDR1 SGHTA, CDR2 FQGTGA. The V segment lost 5 bases and the J segment 7 bases; nucleotides outside the gene matches: 5. The CDR3 totals 14 residues. CDR3 DNA sequence: TGTGCCAGCAGCGTCGGGACAGCAAATTCACCCCTCCACTTT. Amino acid sequence: CASSVGTANSPLHF.

This clonotype occurred a few times. V gene TRBV29-1 combines with J gene TRBJ1-2; D remains ambiguous. Germline CDR1 reads SQVTM; CDR2 reads ANQGSEA. Trimming took 7 bases from V and 4 from J, leaving 10 bases between them. The CDR3 extends over 11 amino acids. CDR3 sequence: CSATDGYGYTF. CDR3 DNA sequence: TGCAGCGCGACCGATGGCTATGGCTACACCTTC.

The rearrangement links TRBV24-1 to TRBJ2-2, with 7 bases that match TRBD1. Germline V gives CDR1 KGHDR, CDR2 SFDVKD. Unmatched junction bases numbered 4, after V lost 4 bases and J lost 0 bases. CDR3 length equals 16 residues. CDR3 sequence reads: CATSESGQPNTGELFF. In DNA form, the CDR3 reads TGTGCCACCAGTGAATCGGGACAGCCGAACACCGGGGAGCTGTTTTTT.

This clonotype showed up many times. The J gene is TRBJ2-1, the V gene TRBV20-1; TRBD2 matches at 7 bases. V trimming: 0 bases; J trimming: 3 bases; junction bases outside the gene matches: 11. The CDR3 runs to 17 residues. Germline CDR1 is DFQATT and CDR2 is SNEGSKA (reference sequence). The CDR3 DNA follows: TGCAGTGCTAGAGATTCGCGGGGGACCACCCTCTACAATGAGCAGTTCTTC. Translated, it gives CSARDSRGTTLYNEQFF.

This clonotype was observed at least ten times. The chain couples TRBV20-1 to TRBJ2-7, with 9 nucleotides matching TRBD2. This CDR3 is 14 amino acids long. Germline CDR1 and CDR2: DFQATT and SNEGSKA (reference sequence). J was trimmed by 5 bases and V by 3 bases; bases with no gene match: 8. The CDR3 coding sequence is TGCAGTGCTAGTGGGGCGGGAGGGACCCACGAGCAGTACTTC. Translated: CSASGAGGTHEQYF.

This clonotype was recorded a few times. The chain carries TRBV6-2 or TRBV6-3 and TRBJ2-4; D gene ambiguous. With 3 bases removed from V and 8 bases from J, the gap between germline ends came to 5 bases. The CDR3 is made up of 11 amino acids. Germline V gene data show CDR1 as MNHEY and CDR2 as SVGEGT. The CDR3 loop reads CASSYGDIQYF. The CDR3 DNA sequence: TGTGCCAGCAGTTATGGGGACATTCAGTACTTC.

This clonotype was picked up a small number of times. V is TRBV7-9 and J is TRBJ2-5; the match to TRBD1 covers 9 bases. With 3 bases clipped from V and 3 bases from J, the junction kept 2 bases outside the gene matches. Germline values: CDR1 SEHNR, CDR2 FQNEAQ (reference sequence). The CDR3 has 14 residues. CDR3 nucleotide sequence: TGTGCCAGCAGCTTCGGGACAGGGAAAGAGACCCAGTACTTC. Residues: CASSFGTGKETQYF.

A few counts support this clonotype. This chain joins TRBV6-2 or TRBV6-3 and TRBJ2-2; TRBD1 agrees at 7 bases. The CDR3 totals 17 residues. The V and J ends lost 6 bases and 1 base, in that order; junction bases with no gene match: 11. CDR1 and CDR2 from the germline V gene are MNHEY and SVGEGT. CDR3 sequence: CASSQPPGQKNTGELFF. The CDR3 DNA follows: TGTGCCAGCAGCCAGCCCCCGGGACAGAAGAACACCGGGGAGCTGTTTTTT.

At least ten counts were recorded for this clonotype. V is TRBV18 and J is TRBJ1-1; 7 bases align to TRBD1. This CDR3 comprises 14 residues. Trimming took 1 base from V and 4 from J; bases not matched to a gene: 3. Germline V lookup: CDR1 KGHSH, CDR2 LQKENI. The CDR3 loop is CASSPQGAGTEAFF. DNA for the CDR3: TGTGCCAGCTCACCACAGGGGGCAGGCACTGAAGCTTTCTTT.

The V gene is TRBV29-1, the J gene TRBJ2-1; the D is unclear. The V gene lost 5 bases and the J gene lost 9 bases, with 8 bases spanning the gap. Germline-derived CDR1 and CDR2 are SQVTM and ANQGSEA. CDR3 length: 10 amino acids. CDR3 residues: CSVSIIEQFF. As DNA, the CDR3 is TGCAGCGTTTCGATAATTGAGCAGTTCTTC.

This clonotype has a count of ten or more. This chain uses TRBV20-1 with TRBJ1-2, with 8 bases aligning to TRBD1. Germline lookup yields CDR1 DFQATT and CDR2 SNEGSKA (reference sequence). The CDR3 totals 13 residues. With V trimmed by 6 bases and J by 4 bases, 7 bases remained unmatched. The CDR3 region is CSATGQGAYGYTF. The CDR3 DNA reads as TGCAGTGCCACCGGACAGGGAGCCTATGGCTACACCTTC.

This clonotype appeared many times. The chain carries TRBV7-9 and TRBJ2-7; 9 bases fit TRBD2. Germline CDR1 reads SEHNR; CDR2 reads FQNEAQ (reference sequence). The junction had 9 bases not matched to a gene; V was cut back by 1 base and J by 5 bases. The CDR3 is 16 amino acids. DNA for the CDR3: TGTGCCAGCAGCTTAGGTAGCGGGAGTTACATCCACGAGCAGTACTTC. Protein sequence: CASSLGSGSYIHEQYF.

This sequence joins TRBV20-1 and TRBJ2-7; D call uncertain. CDR3 size: 14 residues. The V end was cut by 3 bases, the J end by 0 bases, with 12 bases between. Germline assignment: CDR1 DFQATT and CDR2 SNEGSKA (reference sequence). The CDR3 loop is CSASFAVSSYEQYF. CDR3 nucleotide sequence: TGCAGTGCTAGTTTTGCGGTCAGCTCCTACGAGCAGTACTTC.

This clonotype was found many times. V is TRBV7-2 and J is TRBJ2-3, with TRBD2 as a possible D gene (6 bases). The CDR3 runs 13 residues. Germline V gene data show CDR1 as SGHTA and CDR2 as FQGNSA. The germline V and J ends were trimmed by 8 bases and 0 bases, with 9 bases remaining between them. CDR3 in DNA: TGTGCCAGCGGAGGGGATAGCACAGATACGCAGTATTTT. Protein product: CASGGDSTDTQYF.

This chain connects TRBV28 to TRBJ1-1, with TRBD1 as a possible D gene (5 bases). This CDR3 region has 13 residues. The V and J ends lost 2 bases and 6 bases respectively, with 10 bases between them. CDR1 is MDHEN and CDR2 is SYDVKM in the germline V gene. DNA for the CDR3: TGTGCCAGCAGTTTAGGTAGCAGGGCTGAAGCTTTCTTT. Translating it yields CASSLGSRAEAFF.

This clonotype has at least ten counts. The chain recombines TRBV5-1 with TRBJ2-7; the match to TRBD2 covers 8 bases. This CDR3 is built from 15 residues. Germline V gives CDR1 SGHRS, CDR2 YFSETQ. The V segment lost 4 bases and the J segment 7 bases; nucleotides outside the gene matches: 13. This CDR3 is CASSLYGAGVGEQYF. Here the CDR3 DNA reads TGCGCCAGCAGCCTGTACGGAGCGGGAGTGGGGGAGCAGTACTTC.

The J gene is TRBJ2-2, the V gene TRBV6-2 or TRBV6-3, with 7 bases identical to TRBD2. V lost 10 bases and J lost 3; bases outside the gene matches: 11. The CDR3 is 15 residues long. Per the germline V gene, CDR1 is MNHEY and CDR2 is SVGEGT. The CDR3 is CATLGLREYTGELFF. Written as DNA, the CDR3 is TGTGCCACGTTAGGTTTGCGGGAGTACACCGGGGAGCTGTTTTTT.

This clonotype is labeled as medium-sized. The J gene is TRBJ2-7, the V gene TRBV13, with D maybe TRBD2 (6 bases). Germline values: CDR1 PRHDT, CDR2 FYEKMQ (reference sequence). V lost 7 bases and J lost 0, with 10 bases in between. The CDR3 has 13 residues. CDR3 protein: CASKPGLSYEQYF. Written as DNA, the CDR3 is TGTGCCAGCAAACCGGGACTCTCCTACGAGCAGTACTTC.

The chain recombines TRBV7-2 with TRBJ1-6; D uncertain. Trimming pared 5 bases from V and 12 bases from J, leaving 14 bases between. Germline V gene lookup returns CDR1 SGHTA and CDR2 FQGNSA. The length of the CDR3 is 13 residues. The CDR3 nucleotides are TGTGCCAGCAGCCCAAATTCGGGTCTACCCCTCCACTTT. It translates to CASSPNSGLPLHF.

This clonotype was counted many times. The chain carries TRBV29-1 and TRBJ2-2; TRBD1 matches 7 bases. The junction had 7 bases not matched to a gene; V was cut back by 6 bases and J by 3 bases. The CDR3 length is 14 residues. Germline assignment: CDR1 SQVTM and CDR2 ANQGSEA. DNA for the CDR3: TGCAGCGTCGCTTCGACAGGGTACACCGGGGAGCTGTTTTTT. This encodes CSVASTGYTGELFF.

The CDR3 DNA follows: TGTGCCAGCAGCCTAATTCTCAGCTATGGCTACACCTTC. Amino acid sequence: CASSLILSYGYTF. The chain carries TRBV6-2 or TRBV6-3 and TRBJ1-2; D uncertain. Germline assignment: CDR1 MNHEY and CDR2 SVGEGT. The ends were cut back, 6 bases at V and 4 bases at J, with 12 bases in the middle. The CDR3 is made up of 13 amino acids.